This entry lists 29 T cell receptor beta chains sequenced from one sample in a study of a mutant IDH1 vaccine in newly diagnosed glioma (dated by TCRdb to about 2021). Antigen specificity for these receptors is unknown. Reading the label with the study, this specimen's time point is: week 23, last vaccination. Every vaccine dose consisted of 300 ug of a 20-mer mutant IDH1 peptide in Montanide, administered subcutaneously together with topical imiquimod. Receptor libraries were prepared by the immunoSEQ multiplex PCR assay. TCRdb stores this immuneACCESS table with in-frame sequences only. Part of the clones is absent; in the studies checked, under half of the shortfall reflects unresolved V genes, and no reason is known for the rest. This sample gives around 11,000 clones in total; around 89% of them show up just once. In total, the top ten clones hold about 5.2% of the sample. This sample comprised PBMCs, obtained from a glioma patient whose treatment included an IDH1 peptide vaccine. These receptors were collected from a woman aged 40 to 49 with glioma. Some clones in this sample may be carry-over from other donors' samples.

The chain recombines TRBV27 with TRBJ2-3; 8 bases are a match to TRBD1. The V and J ends lost 4 bases and 5 bases, in that order; junction bases with no gene match: 14. CDR3 length: 17 amino acids. Germline V lookup: CDR1 MNHEY, CDR2 SMNVEV (reference sequence). As DNA, the CDR3 is TGTGCCAGCAGTTCAACAGGACAGGGCTATCAGGGAGATACGCAGTATTTT. Protein product: CASSSTGQGYQGDTQYF.

The J gene is TRBJ2-7, the V gene TRBV7-2; 9 nucleotides match TRBD2. Trimming took 6 bases from V and 6 from J; bases not matched to a gene: 9. This CDR3 comprises 14 residues. CDR1 SGHTA and CDR2 FQGNSA come from the germline V gene. As DNA, the CDR3 is TGTGCCAGCAGGGTCGGGCGGGAGGGCCCCGAGCAGTACTTC. The encoded protein is CASRVGREGPEQYF.

This clone was seen more than once but under ten times. V is TRBV15 and J is TRBJ2-1, with D possibly TRBD2 on 6 matching bases. The CDR3 sequence is 19 residues long. Germline V gives CDR1 LNHNV, CDR2 YYDKDF (reference sequence). V gave up 3 bases and J gave up 10 bases, with 31 bases separating them. The CDR3 reads CATSSPLVFGGGRRDEQFF. DNA for the CDR3: TGTGCCACCAGCAGCCCTCTGGTGTTCGGCGGCGGAAGGAGGGACGAGCAGTTCTTC.

A remark on this clone: It is unclear where the CDR3 begins or ends on the DNA, so no DNA is shown, and the CDR3 is as TCRdb lists it. V and J are TRBV7-8 and TRBJ2-5; the D call in the table, TRBD1, was not verified against the DNA. The CDR3 region is 15 residues in length, termini included. CDR1 SGHVS and CDR2 FQNEAQ come from the germline V gene. This chain's CDR3 is CASSFGPGLQETQYF.

The genes are TRBV19 and TRBJ1-1, with D possibly matching TRBD1 (6 bases). V lost 5 bases, J lost 6 bases, and 16 bases lay in between. CDR1 and CDR2 from the germline V gene are LNHDA and SQIVND (reference sequence). The CDR3 sequence is 14 residues long. In DNA form, the CDR3 reads TGTGCCAGTAGTCCAGGGGTCCAGCCGGCTGAAGCTTTCTTT. Its translation is CASSPGVQPAEAFF.

Sample share makes this clone large (0.1 to 1%). The rearrangement uses TRBV6-5 and TRBJ1-5, with D unclear. The CDR3 contains 14 residues. CDR1 is MNHEY and CDR2 is SVGAGI in the germline V gene. Trimming removed 7 bases from V and 3 bases from J, with 13 bases in between. The CDR3 region is CASNPDGYNQPQHF. The CDR3 DNA is TGTGCCAGCAACCCGGACGGATACAATCAGCCCCAGCATTTT.

The gene calls are TRBV28 and TRBJ1-2, with TRBD1 identical over 11 bases. After removal of 6 bases from V and 4 bases from J, the junction contained 4 bases not matched to a gene. Germline V gene lookup returns CDR1 MDHEN and CDR2 SYDVKM. This CDR3 contains 14 residues. CDR3 in DNA: TGTGCCAGCAGGGACAGGGGGCAGGTCTATGGCTACACCTTC. Translation: CASRDRGQVYGYTF.

The rearrangement joins TRBV18 to TRBJ2-7, with 7 nucleotides matching TRBD1. Trimming cost V 3 bases and J 2 bases; bases outside gene matches: 1. The CDR3 runs to 13 residues. Germline V CDR1 and CDR2: KGHSH, LQKENI. CDR3 nucleotide sequence: TGTGCCAGCTCACCGACAGGGACCTACGAGCAGTACTTC. Protein: CASSPTGTYEQYF.

The chain has TRBV28 and TRBJ2-7; D may be TRBD1 (6 bases). Trimming removed 4 bases from V and 5 bases from J, with 18 bases in between. The germline V gene has CDR1 MDHEN and CDR2 SYDVKM. The CDR3 extends over 15 amino acids. The CDR3 DNA is TGTGCCAGCAGTTCCGGGACACGCTTAAGGGACGAGCAGTACTTC. Its translation: CASSSGTRLRDEQYF.

This clone was seen a few times. The chain joins TRBV5-1 to TRBJ1-1; D perhaps matches TRBD1 (6 bases). Trimming stripped 6 bases from V and 1 base from J, with 19 bases between. Germline CDR1 reads SGHRS; CDR2 reads YFSETQ. The CDR3 has 16 amino acids. The CDR3 DNA reads TGCGCCAGCACCCTTGGGGGCGGGAAAGGGAACACTGAAGCTTTCTTT. This codes for CASTLGGGKGNTEAFF.

V is TRBV6-5 and J is TRBJ1-4, with 8 bases aligning to TRBD1. This CDR3 has 15 amino acids. V shed 6 bases and J 7 bases; nucleotides not matched to a gene: 10. Germline CDR1 MNHEY, CDR2 SVGAGI. The CDR3 DNA reads TGTGCCAGCAGACCCCAGGGGGCGCGTGGTGAAAAACTGTTTTTT. The encoded protein is CASRPQGARGEKLFF.

The rearrangement uses TRBV10-3 and TRBJ1-2; D unclear. Trimming cost V 0 bases and J 9 bases, with 8 bases left between them. The CDR3 sequence is 12 residues long. Germline V gene sequence: CDR1 ENHRY, CDR2 SYGVKD. CDR3 region: CAISESTRSYTF. CDR3 DNA: TGTGCCATCAGTGAGTCTACAAGGAGCTACACCTTC.

The rearrangement joins TRBV2 to TRBJ1-2; D not certain. Germline V gives CDR1 SNHLY, CDR2 FYNNEI. V lost 8 bases to trimming and J lost 5 bases, with 12 bases between them. This CDR3 is built from 12 residues. Here the CDR3 DNA reads TGTGCCAGCCGCGGGCAATGGTATGGCTACACCTTC. As protein: CASRGQWYGYTF.

The CDR3 DNA sequence: TGTGCCAGCAGTTCGACGACAGGATTAAGAAACACCATATATTTT. Its translation is CASSSTTGLRNTIYF. The rearrangement links TRBV28 to TRBJ1-3, with D possibly being TRBD1 (6 bases). V was shortened by 4 bases and J by 5 bases, with 15 bases between the two germline ends. This CDR3 is built from 15 residues. Germline assignment: CDR1 MDHEN and CDR2 SYDVKM.

J is TRBJ2-5 and V is TRBV6-5, with a weak D call TRBD2 (7 bases). V lost 6 bases, J lost 5 bases, and 16 bases lay in between. The CDR3 totals 14 residues. CDR1 and CDR2 (germline): MNHEY, SVGAGI. For the CDR3, the DNA is TGTGCCAGCAGGTTACATGGGGGGGCCGAGACCCAGTACTTC. It is translated as CASRLHGGAETQYF.

This chain joins TRBV30 and TRBJ1-4; no clear D gene. The CDR3 loop spans 13 amino acids. Germline CDR1 and CDR2: GTSNPN and SVGIG (reference sequence). Trimming took off 0 bases at V and 5 bases at J, with 7 bases between the two ends. CDR3 region: CAWSVQGNEKLFF. CDR3 nucleotide sequence: TGTGCCTGGAGTGTACAAGGGAATGAAAAACTGTTTTTT.

The V gene is TRBV5-4, the J gene TRBJ2-3; 11 nucleotides line up with TRBD2. This CDR3 is built from 18 residues. V shed 1 base and J 0 bases; nucleotides not matched to a gene: 7. Germline V gene data show CDR1 as SGHNT and CDR2 as YYREEE (reference sequence). CDR3 nucleotides: TGTGCCAGCAGCTTGATTGCTAGCGGGGGGCCTAGCACAGATACGCAGTATTTT. Amino acid sequence: CASSLIASGGPSTDTQYF. Full variable domain (rest looked up from reference TRBV5-4 and TRBJ2-3): ETGVTQSPTHLIKTRGQQVTLRCSSQSGHNTVSWYQQALGQGPQFIFQYYREEENGRGNFPPRFSGLQFPNYSSELNVNALELDDSALYLCASSLIASGGPSTDTQYFGPGTRLTVL.

This chain joins TRBV5-1 and TRBJ2-5, with a possible D match to TRBD1 (5 bases). Germline assignment: CDR1 SGHRS and CDR2 YFSETQ. V lost 1 base, J lost 5 bases, and 6 bases lay in between. The CDR3 covers 12 residues. CDR3 amino acids: CASSLSGETQYF. The CDR3, as DNA: TGCGCCAGCAGCTTGTCAGGGGAGACCCAGTACTTC. Full variable domain (missing parts from reference TRBV5-1 and TRBJ2-5): KAGVTQTPRYLIKTRGQQVTLSCSPISGHRSVSWYQQTPGQGLQFLFEYFSETQRNKGNFPGRFSGRQFSNSRSEMNVSTLELGDSALYLCASSLSGETQYFGPGTRLLVL.

The chain combines TRBV20-1 with TRBJ2-7; D ambiguous. This CDR3 is built from 10 residues. Looked up from germline, CDR1 is DFQATT and CDR2 is SNEGSKA (reference sequence). The CDR3 sequence is CNLGSGEQYF. CDR3 DNA: TGCAACCTCGGGTCGGGCGAGCAGTACTTC.

The V and J genes are TRBV5-1 and TRBJ2-7, with TRBD1 as a possible D gene (5 bases). Germline V gene sequence: CDR1 SGHRS, CDR2 YFSETQ. The CDR3 consists of 13 residues. V lost 0 bases to trimming and J lost 3 bases, with 7 bases between them. CDR3 loop: CASSLGRDYEQYF. Written as DNA, the CDR3 is TGCGCCAGCAGCTTGGGCAGGGACTACGAGCAGTACTTC.

The CDR3 sequence is CASSLGGAGDTQYF. DNA of the CDR3: TGCGCCAGCAGCTTAGGAGGGGCCGGGGATACGCAGTATTTT. The chain carries TRBV5-1 and TRBJ2-3; D possibly corresponds to TRBD2 (6 bases). From germline, CDR1 is SGHRS and CDR2 YFSETQ. The CDR3 totals 14 residues. V was trimmed by 2 bases and J by 6 bases, leaving 13 bases between them.

The V gene is TRBV18, the J gene TRBJ2-3; D perhaps matches TRBD2 (6 bases). The V and J ends lost 3 bases and 5 bases respectively, with 12 bases between them. Germline values: CDR1 KGHSH, CDR2 LQKENI. This CDR3 has 14 amino acids. The CDR3 sequence: CASSPSGGGDTQYF. The CDR3 DNA reads TGTGCCAGCTCACCTAGCGGTGGGGGAGATACGCAGTATTTT. The whole variable domain, filled in from reference TRBV18 and TRBJ2-3, reads NAGVMQNPRHLVRRRGQEARLRCSPMKGHSHVYWYRQLPEEGLKFMVYLQKENIIDESGMPKERFSAEFPKEGPSILRIQQVVRGDSAAYFCASSPSGGGDTQYFGPGTRLTVL.

J is TRBJ2-7 and V is TRBV4-1, with 12 bases matching TRBD2. The trim removed 5 bases at V and 4 bases at J, leaving 6 bases unmatched. This CDR3 contains 15 residues. Germline V CDR1 and CDR2: MGHRA, YSYEKL. DNA of the CDR3: TGCGCCAGCAGCGGCACTAGCGGGAGGACGTACGAGCAGTACTTC. Translated, it gives CASSGTSGRTYEQYF.

V usage is TRBV5-1 and J usage is TRBJ2-7, with D perhaps matching TRBD1 (5 bases). V was clipped by 0 bases and J by 2 bases, with 12 bases between them. The length of the CDR3 is 15 residues. CDR1 is SGHRS and CDR2 is YFSETQ in the germline V gene. The CDR3 loop is CASSLDGKQAYEQYF. DNA for the CDR3: TGCGCCAGCAGCTTGGATGGGAAACAGGCCTACGAGCAGTACTTC.

V is TRBV5-4 and J is TRBJ1-2; D is perhaps TRBD1 (5 bases). Germline CDR1 and CDR2: SGHNT and YYREEE (reference sequence). V was pared by 5 bases and J by 4 bases, with 12 bases between. The CDR3 sequence is 13 residues long. The CDR3 sequence: CASREWGSYGYTF. The CDR3 coding sequence is TGTGCCAGCAGGGAGTGGGGGAGCTATGGCTACACCTTC.

The V gene is TRBV2, the J gene TRBJ2-5; TRBD1 or TRBD2 may be the D gene (6 bases each). The ends were cut back, 6 bases at V and 5 bases at J, with 19 bases in the middle. The germline CDR1 and CDR2 sequences are SNHLY and FYNNEI. CDR3 length: 15 amino acids. CDR3 region: CASSVTGRSGETQYF. CDR3 DNA: TGTGCCAGCAGCGTAACAGGGAGGAGCGGGGAGACCCAGTACTTC.

This chain joins TRBV7-8 and TRBJ2-2; 7 positions match TRBD2. CDR3 size: 14 residues. Trimming cost V 3 bases and J 6 bases; bases outside gene matches: 4. Germline CDR1 and CDR2: SGHVS and FQNEAQ. CDR3 sequence: CASSLTSPPGELFF. The CDR3 nucleotides read TGTGCCAGCAGCTTGACTAGCCCCCCCGGGGAGCTGTTTTTT.

The CDR3 region is CASSLESGQGAFF. The CDR3 DNA sequence: TGTGCCAGCAGTCTTGAGTCGGGACAGGGAGCTTTCTTT. The V call is TRBV27, the J call TRBJ1-1; 9 nucleotides align to TRBD1. CDR1 and CDR2 (germline): MNHEY, SMNVEV (reference sequence). The CDR3 consists of 13 residues. J was trimmed by 10 bases and V by 5 bases; bases with no gene match: 8.

The V call is TRBV10-1, the J call TRBJ2-5; either TRBD1 or TRBD2 may supply D (5 bases each). Matching the DNA end better, TRBJ2-7 makes the J call doubtful. Germline V gene lookup returns CDR1 WNHNN and CDR2 SYGVQD (reference sequence). CDR3 length equals 16 residues. Written as DNA, the CDR3 is TGCGCCAGCAGTGAAACCCGGGACCCCCGGGGCCACGAGCAGTACTTC. It yields the protein CASSETRDPRGHEQYF.